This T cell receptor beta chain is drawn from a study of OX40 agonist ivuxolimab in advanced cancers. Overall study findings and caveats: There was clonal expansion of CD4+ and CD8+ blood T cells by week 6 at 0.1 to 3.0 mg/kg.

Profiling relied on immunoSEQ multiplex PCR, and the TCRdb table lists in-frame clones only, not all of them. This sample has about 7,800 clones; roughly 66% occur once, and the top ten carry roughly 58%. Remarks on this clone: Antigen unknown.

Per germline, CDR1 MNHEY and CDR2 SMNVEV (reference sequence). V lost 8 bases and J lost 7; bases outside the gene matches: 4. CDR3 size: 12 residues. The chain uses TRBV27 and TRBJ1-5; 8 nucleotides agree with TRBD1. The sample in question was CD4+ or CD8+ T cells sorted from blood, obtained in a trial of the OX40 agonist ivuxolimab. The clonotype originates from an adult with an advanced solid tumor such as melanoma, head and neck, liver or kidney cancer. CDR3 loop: CASSGGGQPQHF. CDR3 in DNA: TGTGCCAGCTCAGGGGGCGGGCAGCCCCAGCATTTT.